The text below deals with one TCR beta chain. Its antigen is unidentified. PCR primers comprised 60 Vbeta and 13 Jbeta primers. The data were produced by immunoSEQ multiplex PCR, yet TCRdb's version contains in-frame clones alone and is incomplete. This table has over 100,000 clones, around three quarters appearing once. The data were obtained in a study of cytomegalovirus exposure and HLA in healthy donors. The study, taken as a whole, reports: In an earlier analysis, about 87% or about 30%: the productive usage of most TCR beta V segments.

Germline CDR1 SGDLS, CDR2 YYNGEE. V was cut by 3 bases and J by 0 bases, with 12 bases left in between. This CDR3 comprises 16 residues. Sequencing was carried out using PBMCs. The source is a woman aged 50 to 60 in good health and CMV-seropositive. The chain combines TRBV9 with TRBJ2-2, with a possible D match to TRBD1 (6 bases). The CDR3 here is CASSAPGQPNTGELFF. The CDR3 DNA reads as TGTGCCAGCAGCGCTCCGGGACAACCGAACACCGGGGAGCTGTTTTTT.